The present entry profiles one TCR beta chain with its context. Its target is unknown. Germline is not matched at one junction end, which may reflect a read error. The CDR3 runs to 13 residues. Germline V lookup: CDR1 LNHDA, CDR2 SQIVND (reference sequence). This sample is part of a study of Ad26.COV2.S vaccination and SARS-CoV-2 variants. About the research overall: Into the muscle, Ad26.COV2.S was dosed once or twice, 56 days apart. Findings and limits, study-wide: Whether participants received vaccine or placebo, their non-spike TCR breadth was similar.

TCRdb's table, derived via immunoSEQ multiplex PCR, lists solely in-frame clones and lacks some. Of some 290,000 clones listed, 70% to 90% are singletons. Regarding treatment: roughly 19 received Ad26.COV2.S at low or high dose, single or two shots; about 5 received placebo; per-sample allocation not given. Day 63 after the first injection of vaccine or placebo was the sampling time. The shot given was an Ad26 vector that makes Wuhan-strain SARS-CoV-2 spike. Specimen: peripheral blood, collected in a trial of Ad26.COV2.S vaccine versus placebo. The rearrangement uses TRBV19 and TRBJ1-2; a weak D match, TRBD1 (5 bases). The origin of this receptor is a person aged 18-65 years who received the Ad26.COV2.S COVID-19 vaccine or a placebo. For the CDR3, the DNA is TGTGCTAGTAATTCGGACAACCGAGGAGGCTACACCTTC. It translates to CASNSDNRGGYTF.